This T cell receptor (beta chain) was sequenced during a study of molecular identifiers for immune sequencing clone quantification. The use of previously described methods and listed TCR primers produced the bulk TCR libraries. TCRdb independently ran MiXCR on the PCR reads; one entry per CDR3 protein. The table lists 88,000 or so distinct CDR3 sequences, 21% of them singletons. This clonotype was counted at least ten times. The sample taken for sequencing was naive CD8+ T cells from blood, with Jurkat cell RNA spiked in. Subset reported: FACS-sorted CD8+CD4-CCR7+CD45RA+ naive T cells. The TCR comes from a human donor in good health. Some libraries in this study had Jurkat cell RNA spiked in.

CDR3 sequence: CASSTGQVNTEAFF. The CDR3 nucleotides read TGTGCCAGCAGTACCGGACAGGTTAACACTGAAGCTTTCTTT. The V call is TRBV6-5, the J call TRBJ1-1; TRBD1 aligns across 7 bases. The CDR3 is 14 residues long. J lost 2 bases, V lost 5 bases, and 5 bases had no gene match. The germline gives CDR1 MNHEY, CDR2 SVGAGI.